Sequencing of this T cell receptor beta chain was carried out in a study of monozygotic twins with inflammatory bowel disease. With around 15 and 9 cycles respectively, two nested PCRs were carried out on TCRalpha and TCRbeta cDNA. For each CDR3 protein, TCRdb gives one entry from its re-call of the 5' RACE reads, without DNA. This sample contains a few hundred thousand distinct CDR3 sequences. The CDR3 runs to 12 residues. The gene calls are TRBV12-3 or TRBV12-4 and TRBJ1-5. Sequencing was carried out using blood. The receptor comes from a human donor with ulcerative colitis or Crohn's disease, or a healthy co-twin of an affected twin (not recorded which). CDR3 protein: CASSFYNQPQHF.